Following are 25 T cell receptor beta chains from one sample sequenced in a study of blood T cells in healthy people across ages. The second PCR ran about 6 to 11 cycles with a sample-barcoded 5' primer and J-beta primers. TCRdb recomputed calls from the 5' RACE reads with MiXCR, one row per CDR3 protein. The sample records hundreds of thousands of distinct CDR3 sequences, 32% being singletons. Sequencing was performed on blood. Every receptor here comes from an elderly woman in good health.

In its sample, this clonotype was seen many times. This sequence joins TRBV28 and TRBJ1-1; D perhaps matches TRBD1 (6 bases). V was cut by 5 bases and J by 2 bases, with 15 bases left in between. Germline assignment: CDR1 MDHEN and CDR2 SYDVKM. This CDR3 is 15 amino acids long. CDR3 in amino acids: CASSITGGRNTEAFF. The CDR3 DNA is TGTGCCAGCAGTATCACCGGGGGGCGAAACACTGAAGCTTTCTTT.

The chain couples TRBV20-1 to TRBJ1-4; TRBD1 agrees at 8 bases. CDR1 is DFQATT, CDR2 SNEGSKA, per germline (reference sequence). There are 14 residues in the CDR3. V lost 6 bases, J lost 6 bases, and 9 bases stayed unmatched. The CDR3 nucleotides read TGCAGTGCATTTTCGCAGGGGGCGGATGAAAAACTGTTTTTT. This gives the protein CSAFSQGADEKLFF.

Concerning this clonotype itself: It may be a read error: a sequence one base away is much more abundant. The gene calls are TRBV5-1 and TRBJ2-7; TRBD1 matches 7 bases. The CDR3 covers 14 residues. CDR1 SGHRS and CDR2 YFSETQ come from the germline V gene. The DNA of the CDR3 is TGCGCCAGCAGCTTAACAGGGGCTCCCTACGAGCACTACTTC. Residues: CASSLTGAPYEHYF.

V usage is TRBV30 and J usage is TRBJ2-1, with TRBD1 matching over 10 bases. The J call may be wrong; the DNA end is better matched by TRBJ2-7. In germline, CDR1 is GTSNPN, CDR2 SVGIG (reference sequence). The CDR3 runs 15 residues. In DNA form, the CDR3 reads TGTGCCTGGAGTCGGGACAGGGGCCCCTACAATGAGCAGTACTTC. Protein sequence: CAWSRDRGPYNEQYF.

Many counts were recorded for this clonotype. J is TRBJ1-1 and V is TRBV5-1; D is perhaps TRBD1 (5 bases). The germline V and J ends were trimmed by 8 bases and 4 bases, with 18 bases remaining between them. Per germline, CDR1 SGHRS and CDR2 YFSETQ. The CDR3 length is 14 residues. This CDR3 reads CASEGNVGSTEAFF. The CDR3 DNA is TGCGCCAGTGAGGGGAATGTAGGTTCCACTGAAGCTTTCTTT.

At least ten counts were recorded for this clonotype. The chain combines TRBV29-1 with TRBJ1-1; D is undetermined. Germline V gene data show CDR1 as SQVTM and CDR2 as ANQGSEA. CDR3 length: 11 residues. V was pared by 7 bases and J by 4 bases, with 10 bases between. CDR3 in amino acids: CSAHRGTEAFF. The CDR3 DNA reads TGCAGCGCCCACCGAGGCACTGAAGCTTTCTTT.

The rearrangement uses TRBV7-2 and TRBJ2-1, with TRBD2 matching over 13 bases. The CDR3 spans 16 residues. The junction had 2 bases not matched to a gene; V was cut back by 1 base and J by 5 bases. Germline V gene sequence: CDR1 SGHTA, CDR2 FQGNSA. CDR3 nucleotides: TGTGCCAGCAGCTTAGGGGGGACTAGCGGGAACAATGAGCAGTTCTTC. Protein: CASSLGGTSGNNEQFF.

This clonotype has ten or more counts. This chain links TRBV6-2 or TRBV6-3 with TRBJ2-7; a weak D match, TRBD1 (6 bases). V was pared by 6 bases and J by 1 base, with 16 bases between. The CDR3 consists of 15 residues. Germline values: CDR1 MNHEY, CDR2 SVGEGT. DNA for the CDR3: TGTGCCAGCAGCGGAAGGACAGTCCAATCCTACGAGCAGTACTTC. Encoded protein: CASSGRTVQSYEQYF.

The chain carries TRBV7-2 and TRBJ2-1; 7 positions agree with TRBD2. The germline gives CDR1 SGHTA, CDR2 FQGNSA. This CDR3 has 14 residues. Trimming at V came to 5 bases and at J to 5 bases, leaving 6 bases not matched to a gene. The DNA of the CDR3 is TGTGCCAGCAGCCCGGGGGGAGCCAACAATGAGCAGTTCTTC. Encoded protein: CASSPGGANNEQFF.

Ten or more counts support this clonotype. The chain has TRBV10-3 and TRBJ1-2; D is ambiguous. Trimming removed 3 bases at V and 8 bases at J, with 10 bases between. CDR1 is ENHRY, CDR2 SYGVKD, per germline. This CDR3 contains 12 residues. CDR3 sequence: CAISDRLGGYTF. DNA of the CDR3: TGTGCCATCAGTGACAGGCTAGGAGGCTACACCTTC.

At least ten counts were recorded for this clonotype. The chain is built from TRBV7-8 and TRBJ2-7; D possibly matches TRBD1 or TRBD2 (5 bases each). The length of the CDR3 is 15 residues. The germline CDR1 and CDR2 sequences are SGHVS and FQNEAQ. Trimming took 5 bases from V and 2 from J, leaving 16 bases between them. Here the CDR3 reads CASSKEAGTTYEQYF. In DNA form, the CDR3 reads TGTGCCAGCAGCAAAGAAGCAGGGACCACCTACGAGCAGTACTTC.

This clonotype was picked up many times. The chain employs TRBV6-1 and TRBJ2-7; D unclear. V dropped 5 bases and J dropped 1 base, with 18 bases sitting between them. Looked up from germline, CDR1 is MNHNS and CDR2 is SASEGT. The CDR3 is 16 residues long. The CDR3 region has the DNA TGTGCCAGCAGTCAACTCGGACGTGATGGGTCCTACGAGCAGTACTTC. Translating gives CASSQLGRDGSYEQYF.

This clonotype has more than one count but fewer than ten. Its ends do not fully match the called genes, so a read error is possible. The chain recombines TRBV3-1 with TRBJ1-6; maybe TRBD1 (5 bases). The CDR3 consists of 15 residues. CDR1 is LGHDT and CDR2 is YNNKEL in the germline V gene (reference sequence). CDR3 DNA sequence: TGTGCCAGCAGACAAGGGACCGGAGGAGTTTCACCCCTCCACTTT. It specifies CASRQGTGGVSPLHF.

The chain joins TRBV2 to TRBJ2-5; D is tentatively TRBD1 or TRBD2 (5 bases each). The CDR3 contains 15 residues. V dropped 6 bases and J dropped 3 bases, with 17 bases sitting between them. Germline V lookup: CDR1 SNHLY, CDR2 FYNNEI. CDR3 in amino acids: CASSAFGTNEETQYF. Written as DNA, the CDR3 is TGTGCCAGCAGCGCCTTCGGGACCAACGAAGAGACCCAGTACTTC.

The gene calls are TRBV7-2 and TRBJ1-2; TRBD1 might be the D (5 bases). Germline assignment: CDR1 SGHTA and CDR2 FQGNSA. Trimming pared 7 bases from V and 8 bases from J, leaving 17 bases between. The CDR3 sequence is 13 residues long. DNA for the CDR3: TGTGCCAGCATCATGGGACGGGGGAGAGGCTACACCTTC. As protein: CASIMGRGRGYTF.

This clonotype was picked up many times. The rearrangement joins TRBV28 to TRBJ1-1, with 11 bases lining up with TRBD1. CDR3 length equals 15 residues. CDR1 is MDHEN, CDR2 SYDVKM, per germline. Germline trimming cut 5 bases from V and 5 bases from J; bases unmatched to any gene: 7. CDR3 protein: CASSPGQGARTEAFF. Here the CDR3 DNA reads TGTGCCAGCAGTCCCGGACAGGGGGCGCGGACTGAAGCTTTCTTT.

There are many counts of this clonotype. The rearrangement links TRBV6-5 to TRBJ1-1, with 8 bases matching TRBD1. Germline trimming cut 2 bases from V and 7 bases from J; bases unmatched to any gene: 3. Germline values: CDR1 MNHEY, CDR2 SVGAGI. CDR3 length: 13 residues. CDR3 in DNA: TGTGCCAGCAGTTACGGACAGGGTCATGAAGCTTTCTTT. As protein: CASSYGQGHEAFF.

The chain joins TRBV18 to TRBJ2-1, with D perhaps TRBD1 or TRBD2 (6 bases each). The end of the DNA aligns better with TRBJ2-7, so the J call may be wrong. Germline V gene data show CDR1 as KGHSH and CDR2 as LQKENI. The CDR3 contains 16 residues. The CDR3 sequence: CASSPRRGASYNEQYF. The CDR3 nucleotides are TGTGCCAGCTCACCACGGAGGGGGGCCTCCTACAATGAGCAGTACTTC.

This clonotype has a count of ten or more. The V gene is TRBV2, the J gene TRBJ1-2; D may be TRBD1 (5 bases). V shed 8 bases and J shed 7 bases, with 14 bases lying between them. The germline V gene encodes CDR1 SNHLY and CDR2 FYNNEI. This CDR3 region has 12 residues. The CDR3 nucleotides read TGTGCCAGCGGGGCCACGCCGGGTGGCTACACCTTC. Residues: CASGATPGGYTF.

The sample holds many counts of this clonotype. The chain carries TRBV5-5 and TRBJ1-6; TRBD1 matches at 8 bases. CDR1 is SGHKS, CDR2 YYEKEE, per germline (reference sequence). Trimming cost V 3 bases and J 7 bases; bases outside gene matches: 6. There are 15 residues in the CDR3. The CDR3 here is CASSSRQGTNSPLHF. CDR3 bases: TGTGCCAGCAGCTCGCGACAGGGGACCAATTCACCCCTCCACTTT.

This clonotype was recorded a few times. V gene TRBV6-2 or TRBV6-3 combines with J gene TRBJ2-2, with 12 bases fitting TRBD2. Germline V lookup: CDR1 MNHEY, CDR2 SVGEGT. CDR3 length: 15 residues. After removal of 5 bases from V and 3 bases from J, the junction contained 1 base not matched to a gene. The CDR3 region has the DNA TGTGCCAGCAGTCTAGCGGGAGGGGACACCGGGGAGCTGTTTTTT. It is translated as CASSLAGGDTGELFF.

This clonotype was found many times. The chain links TRBV6-5 to TRBJ2-3; D gene ambiguous. With 0 bases removed from V and 1 base from J, the gap between germline ends came to 17 bases. The CDR3 consists of 18 residues. Germline V gene lookup returns CDR1 MNHEY and CDR2 SVGAGI. CDR3 loop: CASSYSKLGSSGTDTQYF. The CDR3 DNA reads as TGTGCCAGCAGTTACTCGAAGTTAGGATCTTCGGGCACAGATACGCAGTATTTT.

A few counts support this clonotype. In DNA, the CDR3 is TGTGCCAGCAGCCGCGGGGCAGCGGGGTTCTCCTACAATGAGCAGTACTTC. Its protein is CASSRGAAGFSYNEQYF. The chain carries TRBV12-3 or TRBV12-4 and TRBJ2-1, with TRBD2 matching over 7 bases. The J call may be incorrect, as the DNA end agrees better with TRBJ2-7. The CDR3 is 17 residues long.

CDR3 DNA: TGCAGCGTCGCGACTAGCGGGAGGGCAGATACGCAGTATTTT. Translated: CSVATSGRADTQYF. The rearrangement links TRBV29-1 to TRBJ2-3, with TRBD2 identical over 14 bases. CDR1 is SQVTM and CDR2 is ANQGSEA in the germline V gene. The V gene end was trimmed by 6 bases and the J gene end by 4 bases; junction bases not matched to a gene: 3. The CDR3 spans 14 residues.

This clonotype has only a few counts. The chain carries TRBV2 and TRBJ2-3; D is unclear. The germline V gene encodes CDR1 SNHLY and CDR2 FYNNEI. The CDR3 length is 15 residues. The V and J ends lost 1 base and 0 bases respectively, with 8 bases between them. Here the CDR3 DNA reads TGTGCCAGCAGTGAAGTGAGAGGTAGCACAGATACGCAGTATTTT. Translated, it gives CASSEVRGSTDTQYF.